The clone carrying this T cell receptor (beta chain) was observed at least ten times. Its antigen is unknown. Individually, cDNA molecules had unique molecular identifiers attached to them. Using its own MiXCR run on the 5' RACE reads, TCRdb lists one record per CDR3 protein. The profile shows tens of thousands of distinct CDR3 sequences, under 15% of them singletons. The sample comes from a study of early T cells in non-severe SARS-CoV-2 infection. Looking at the study overall: Unsorted whole blood bulk RNA was sequenced, with unpaired chains. Overall study results and limits: CD4 and private specificities were missed by VDJdb matching, which favored anti-spike CD8 responses.

CDR3 length equals 15 residues. Germline assignment: CDR1 SNHLY and CDR2 FYNNEI. The V segment lost 6 bases and the J segment 1 base; nucleotides outside the gene matches: 9. This receptor was taken from an adult who was a healthcare worker with PCR-confirmed SARS-CoV-2 infection or an uninfected control (not recorded which). Source material: whole blood. This rearrangement joins TRBV2 to TRBJ2-7; 7 nucleotides match TRBD1. The CDR3 is CASSLFGTDSYEQYF. Written as DNA, the CDR3 is TGTGCCAGCAGCCTTTTCGGGACAGATTCCTACGAGCAGTACTTC.